A selection of T cell receptor beta chains follows, all from one sample in a study of blood T cell repertoires in COVID-19. Only in-frame clones appear in the TCRdb table, and some are missing; sequencing was by immunoSEQ multiplex PCR. Among more than 110,000 clones listed, roughly 90% were seen once. The sequencing sample was made of PBMCs or T cells enriched from blood (not recorded which). The source is a man over 45 who had recovered from COVID-19. Both conserved end residues are trimmed from each CDR3. Fields, in order: J gene, V gene, CDR3 protein.

>TRBJ1-2|TRBV27
ASTKQGTDYGYT
>TRBJ2-1|TRBV28
AIKGSYNEQF
>TRBJ1-2|TRBV28
ASRGALNYGYT
>TRBJ2-5|TRBV11-1
ASSSGQTQETQY
>TRBJ1-5|TRBV15
ATSRGTGGWNQPQH
>TRBJ1-5|TRBV5-5
ASSLTGDQPQH
>TRBJ1-4|TRBV19
ASSIGFNEKLF
>TRBJ2-3|TRBV15
ATEAGGPASTDTQY
>TRBJ1-2|TRBV5-6
ASSRGRAANYGYT
>TRBJ1-1|TRBV5-5
ASSLEQVMNTEAF
>TRBJ2-1|TRBV5-1
ASSLMGGTSSYNEQF
>TRBJ1-2|TRBV18
ASSPLDRANYGYT
>TRBJ2-7|TRBV9
ASSVAEGWEQY
>TRBJ1-6|TRBV4-3
ASSQVAGSASPLH
>TRBJ1-4|TRBV19
ASSIGTGPATNEKLF
>TRBJ1-2|TRBV7-8
ASSLAFSPATNYGYT
>TRBJ2-1|TRBV7-2
ASSLHGTGGNEQF
>TRBJ1-1|TRBV12-3/TRBV12-4
ASSPDRFTEAF
>TRBJ1-4|TRBV28
ASRYSTNEKLF
>TRBJ2-7|TRBV9
ASSVGSGYAYEQY
>TRBJ2-1|TRBV7-9
ASSTFSGGAYNEQF
>TRBJ2-5|TRBV3-1/TRBV3-2
ASSRSGTGRETQY
>TRBJ1-1|TRBV19
ASSIDPPGQGRNTEAF
>TRBJ2-5|TRBV5-1
ASSLMLAGQETQY
>TRBJ2-3|TRBV19
ASSISNGGTQY
>TRBJ2-1|TRBV19
ASSKVSGYNEQF
>TRBJ1-3|TRBV4-1
ASSRSRGAGNTIY
>TRBJ2-3|TRBV27
ASSPAGLYTDTQY
>TRBJ2-3|TRBV28
ASSSGGVNTDTQY
>TRBJ2-3|TRBV11-2
ASSIRMETQY
>TRBJ1-2|TRBV9
ASSALTGLNYGYT
>TRBJ1-2|TRBV3-1/TRBV3-2
ASRGRGSYT
>TRBJ2-5|TRBV24-1
ATSDFSVGGQETQY
>TRBJ1-4|TRBV6-5
ASSYGQGRKLF
>TRBJ2-2|TRBV7-9
ASSSDQGDTGELF
>TRBJ2-5|TRBV6-6
ASSRRETGGQETQY
>TRBJ2-3|TRBV10-3
AISGLGQGVADTQY
>TRBJ1-1|TRBV7-3
ASSSGSPAEAF
>TRBJ2-3|TRBV18
ASSHGTASTDTQY
>TRBJ1-2|TRBV18
ASSPGTVYGYT
>TRBJ1-1|TRBV28
ASSPRALVTEAF
>TRBJ2-3|TRBV5-1
ASSLEVAGSTDTQY
>TRBJ2-1|TRBV30
ARGTSGSFFYNEQF
>TRBJ2-2|TRBV18
ASSPPTSGRALSGELF
>TRBJ1-2|TRBV7-9
ASSGTGNYGYT
>TRBJ1-1|TRBV19
ASSPRDNRNTEAF
>TRBJ1-5|TRBV6-4
ASSVGRGQPDSNQPQH
>TRBJ1-4|TRBV7-9
ASSQRGGRFEKLF